This T cell receptor (beta chain) was documented in a study of glioma-infiltrating T cells. Study-wide results and limits: Tissue-blood divergence was below expectation in non-neoplastic patients, above in gliomas.

TCR alpha and beta CDR3 regions were amplified from RNA using iRepertoire nested multiplex PCR. Each CDR3 protein gets one entry after TCRdb re-called the multiplex PCR reads with MiXCR. Of approximately 400,000 distinct CDR3 sequences in the sample, around 38% were seen once. In regard to this clonotype: Its matching antigen is unknown.

This CDR3 is 16 amino acids long. V was trimmed by 4 bases and J by 3 bases, leaving 17 bases between them. Sequencing was performed on glioma tissue, nonneoplastic brain tissue, or PBMCs (not recorded which). The rearrangement joins TRBV12-3 or TRBV12-4 to TRBJ2-3, with D perhaps being TRBD1 or TRBD2 (5 bases each). The sequence was collected from a human donor with low-grade glioma or glioblastoma, undergoing nonglioma brain surgery, or in good health (not recorded which). The CDR3: CASSSYSSGRTDTQYF. For the CDR3, the DNA is TGTGCCAGCAGTTCATACAGTTCAGGGAGAACAGATACGCAGTATTTT.